One sample yielded the 7 T cell receptor beta chains listed below, sequenced in a study of molecular identifiers for immune sequencing clone quantification. TCRdb fed the PCR reads into MiXCR, producing one record per CDR3 protein. The sample lists around 460,000 distinct CDR3 sequences, roughly 26% seen once, with under 0.85% in the top ten. Sequenced input: naive CD8+ T cells from blood, with Jurkat cell RNA spiked in. Subset noted: FACS-sorted CD8+CD4-CCR7+CD45RA+ naive T cells. The receptors here all came from a human donor in good health. Some libraries in this study had Jurkat cell RNA spiked in.

In its sample, this clonotype was seen a few times. The chain is built from TRBV19 and TRBJ2-7, with D perhaps matching TRBD2 (6 bases). Per germline, CDR1 LNHDA and CDR2 SQIVND (reference sequence). The CDR3 loop spans 15 amino acids. Trimming stripped 3 bases from V and 2 bases from J, with 14 bases between. CDR3 region: CASSMGRGEAYEQYF. CDR3 DNA: TGTGCCAGTAGTATGGGGCGGGGAGAAGCCTACGAGCAGTACTTC. Full variable domain (rest looked up from reference TRBV19 and TRBJ2-7): DGGITQSPKYLFRKEGQNVTLSCEQNLNHDAMYWYRQDPGQGLRLIYYSQIVNDFQKGDIAEGYSVSREKKESFPLTVTSAQKNPTAFYLCASSMGRGEAYEQYFGPGTRLTVT.

There are a few counts of this clonotype. The CDR3 is CASSVPWARGSYEQYF. CDR3 in DNA: TGTGCCAGCAGTGTACCGTGGGCTAGGGGATCCTACGAGCAGTACTTC. The V and J genes are TRBV28 and TRBJ2-7; D is possibly TRBD1 (5 bases). The V and J ends lost 5 bases and 1 base respectively, with 18 bases between them. This CDR3 is built from 16 residues. From germline, CDR1 is MDHEN and CDR2 SYDVKM.

The rearrangement joins TRBV5-1 to TRBJ1-6, with D uncertain. CDR3 size: 15 residues. Germline-derived CDR1 and CDR2 are SGHRS and YFSETQ. V shed 4 bases and J shed 10 bases, with 18 bases lying between them. CDR3 in DNA: TGCGCCAGCAGCCCAGACACCGACTTATTGTCACCCCTCCACTTT. Translated, it gives CASSPDTDLLSPLHF.

A few counts support this clonotype. The CDR3 bases are TGTGCCAGTTGGGCTGGCCAGGGGGAGGCAACTAATGAAAAACTGTTTTTT. Amino acids: CASWAGQGEATNEKLFF. V gene TRBV19 combines with J gene TRBJ1-4, with TRBD1 matching over 7 bases. J was trimmed by 0 bases and V by 8 bases; bases with no gene match: 12. The germline CDR1 and CDR2 sequences are LNHDA and SQIVND (reference sequence). The CDR3 length is 17 residues.

This clonotype was detected only a few times. The rearrangement uses TRBV20-1 and TRBJ2-2; D is undetermined. V was shortened by 2 bases and J by 2 bases, with 6 bases between the two germline ends. This CDR3 is 13 amino acids long. Germline CDR1 is DFQATT and CDR2 is SNEGSKA (reference sequence). The CDR3 is CSARIPNTGELFF. CDR3 in DNA: TGCAGTGCTAGAATCCCAAACACCGGGGAGCTGTTTTTT.

A word on this clonotype: No DNA is shown, since the ends of the CDR3 on it are uncertain; the CDR3 is the one TCRdb lists. The chain is built from TRBV13 and TRBJ2-7; whether TRBD2, the table's D call, matches the DNA was not checked. Including both end residues, the CDR3 is 14 amino acids long. CDR1 PRHDT and CDR2 FYEKMQ come from the germline V gene (reference sequence). This CDR3 reads CASSFASGAYERYF.

Notes on this clonotype: This may be a read error, as it is one base from a much larger clone. The chain has TRBV9 and TRBJ1-5; 7 bases agree with TRBD1. The V gene end was trimmed by 7 bases and the J gene end by 4 bases; junction bases not matched to a gene: 8. This CDR3 spans 14 amino acids. Per the germline V gene, CDR1 is SGDLS and CDR2 is YYNGEE. DNA for the CDR3: TGTGCCAGCTGCGCCGGGGGACAGAATCAGCCCCAGCATTTT. Its translation is CASCAGGQNQPQHF.